This is a list of T cell receptor beta chains from one sample in a study of cytomegalovirus exposure and HLA in healthy donors. Produced via immunoSEQ multiplex PCR; TCRdb's table is partial and in-frame only. Altogether 150,000 to 200,000 clones are present, roughly 74% being singletons, with the ten largest covering around 14%. The sequenced sample consisted of PBMCs. All receptors come from a woman aged 25 to 39 in good health and CMV-seropositive. Both conserved end residues are part of each CDR3. A D gene is named only where the DNA matches it firmly. Clone size, where shown, is once, few, many, or a class for clones that have expanded.

clone size	D gene	V gene	J gene	CDR3 protein	CDR3 DNA
-	-	TRBV4-1	TRBJ2-7	CASSQVAGNYEQYF	TGCGCCAGCAGCCAAGTCGCCGGTAACTACGAGCAGTACTTC
-	TRBD1	TRBV28	TRBJ1-1	CASRRTGGTEAFF	TGTGCCAGCAGACGGACAGGGGGCACTGAAGCTTTCTTT
-	-	TRBV6-6	TRBJ2-2	CASRGIRDGGELFF	TGTGCCAGCCGGGGGATCAGGGACGGAGGGGAGCTGTTTTTT
-	-	TRBV11-3	TRBJ1-2	CASSLTVNYGYTF	TGTGCCAGCAGCTTAACGGTGAACTATGGCTACACCTTC
-	-	TRBV19	TRBJ1-1	CASSMVGTNTEAFF	TGTGCCAGTAGTATGGTAGGGACTAACACTGAAGCTTTCTTT
-	TRBD1	TRBV28	TRBJ1-4	CASSGDRGANEKLFF	TGTGCCAGCAGTGGGGACAGGGGGGCTAATGAAAAACTGTTTTTT
-	-	TRBV7-2	TRBJ1-5	CASSLEGATNSPQHF	TGTGCCAGCAGCTTAGAAGGGGCCACCAACTCGCCCCAGCATTTT
-	TRBD1	TRBV7-8	TRBJ1-5	CASSRQRTGRNQPQHF	TGTGCCAGCAGCCGTCAGCGGACAGGCCGCAATCAGCCCCAGCATTTT
once	-	TRBV19	TRBJ2-3	CARTRTLPSTDTQYF	TGTGCCAGGACAAGGACTTTACCGAGCACAGATACGCAGTATTTT
-	-	TRBV6-1	TRBJ1-5	CASRQYNQPQHF	TGTGCCAGCAGGCAGTACAATCAGCCCCAGCATTTT
-	TRBD2	TRBV27	TRBJ2-7	CASSPTIAGGYEQYF	TGTGCCAGCAGTCCAACAATAGCGGGAGGCTACGAGCAGTACTTC
-	-	TRBV6-6	TRBJ1-5	CASTWRGNQPQHF	TGTGCCAGCACCTGGAGAGGCAATCAGCCCCAGCATTTT
-	-	TRBV4-1	TRBJ2-2	CASSQVGAGTGELFF	TGCGCCAGCAGCCAAGTAGGGGCAGGGACCGGGGAGCTGTTTTTT
-	-	TRBV28	TRBJ1-5	CASTLIEGVSNQPQHF	TGTGCCAGTACCTTAATTGAGGGGGTGAGCAATCAGCCCCAGCATTTT
-	-	TRBV6-1	TRBJ2-7	CASSEFYEQYF	TGTGCCAGCAGTGAATTCTACGAGCAGTACTTC
-	TRBD2	TRBV4-2	TRBJ2-5	CASSPSGSGEETQYF	TGTGCCAGCAGCCCGAGCGGGAGTGGGGAAGAGACCCAGTACTTC
-	-	TRBV28	TRBJ1-2	CASSRYTGLAGTGGYTF	TGTGCCAGCAGTCGATACACAGGCCTGGCGGGGACGGGTGGCTACACCTTC
few	TRBD1	TRBV4-1	TRBJ1-3	CASSQDWTGGRNTIYF	TGCGCCAGCAGCCAAGACTGGACAGGGGGTAGAAACACCATATATTTT
-	TRBD2	TRBV10-3	TRBJ2-5	CAIGGEETQYF	TGTGCCATCGGGGGGGAAGAGACCCAGTACTTC
-	-	TRBV2	TRBJ1-2	CASVRTENYGYTF	TGTGCCAGCGTACGGACAGAGAACTATGGCTACACCTTC
-	-	TRBV30	TRBJ2-5	CAWSVLETQYF	TGTGCCTGGAGTGTACTGGAGACCCAGTACTTC
-	-	TRBV7-9	TRBJ1-1	CASSLAMEGPNTEAFF	TGTGCCAGCAGCTTAGCAATGGAGGGGCCGAACACTGAAGCTTTCTTT
-	TRBD2	TRBV11-2	TRBJ2-3	CASSLDYSGGLLDTQYF	TGTGCCAGCAGCTTAGATTACAGCGGGGGGCTTTTAGATACGCAGTATTTT
-	-	TRBV18	TRBJ2-2	CASSPPAAELFF	TGTGCCAGCTCACCACCTGCGGCGGAGCTGTTTTTT
few	TRBD2	TRBV2	TRBJ2-1	CASTFGLAGGLSRQFF	TGTGCCAGCACCTTTGGACTAGCGGGGGGGCTTTCTCGGCAGTTCTTC
-	TRBD1	TRBV10-3	TRBJ2-2	CAISEEGTGTGELFF	TGTGCCATCAGTGAGGAAGGGACAGGTACCGGGGAGCTGTTTTTT
few	-	TRBV5-6	TRBJ1-1	CASSLVTGQAFF	TGTGCCAGCAGCTTGGTTACAGGCCAAGCTTTCTTT
-	TRBD2	TRBV19	TRBJ2-3	CASSQTLAGGQGTQYF	TGTGCCAGTAGTCAAACCCTAGCGGGGGGACAGGGTACGCAGTATTTT
few	TRBD2	TRBV7-6	TRBJ2-1	CASSLTSGRYNEQFF	TGTGCCAGCAGCTTAACTAGCGGGAGGTACAATGAGCAGTTCTTC
-	-	TRBV7-8	TRBJ1-2	CASSLVNRAGEGYTF	TGTGCCAGCAGCTTAGTCAACAGGGCAGGAGAAGGCTACACCTTC
-	-	TRBV7-2	TRBJ1-1	CASSLEGDMNTEAFF	TGTGCCAGCAGCTTAGAGGGAGATATGAACACTGAAGCTTTCTTT
-	TRBD1	TRBV27	TRBJ2-1	CASSWTGVYNEQFF	TGTGCCAGCAGTTGGACAGGGGTCTACAATGAGCAGTTCTTC
-	-	TRBV30	TRBJ2-7	CAWSTLGGAVQYF	TGTGCCTGGAGCACCCTAGGGGGGGCCGTGCAGTACTTC
once	-	TRBV19	TRBJ1-3	CASSRQGVSGNTIYF	TGTGCCAGTAGTAGGCAGGGCGTCTCTGGAAACACCATATATTTT
-	TRBD1	TRBV28	TRBJ2-7	CASSSDRGEQYF	TGTGCCAGCAGTTCGGACAGGGGCGAGCAGTACTTC
-	TRBD1	TRBV30	TRBJ1-5	CAWSRPTGTAFNQPQHF	TGTGCCTGGAGTCGACCGACCGGGACAGCTTTCAATCAGCCCCAGCATTTT
-	TRBD1	TRBV5-1	TRBJ1-6	CASRDRYNSPLHF	TGCGCCAGCCGGGACAGGTATAATTCACCCCTCCACTTT
-	-	TRBV19	TRBJ1-1	CASSPRRMNTEAFF	TGTGCCAGTAGTCCCCGGAGAATGAACACTGAAGCTTTCTTT
once	-	TRBV29-1	TRBJ2-5	CSVEAIQGETQYF	TGCAGCGTTGAAGCGATCCAGGGAGAGACCCAGTACTTC
once	-	TRBV5-1	TRBJ1-4	CASSTGPRWGEKLFF	TGCGCCAGCAGCACCGGACCCAGGTGGGGCGAAAAACTGTTTTTT
-	-	TRBV18	TRBJ2-7	CASSPLSYEQYF	TGTGCCAGCTCACCCCTCTCCTACGAGCAGTACTTC
-	TRBD2	TRBV7-3	TRBJ2-1	CASSLGRGSSYNEQFF	TGTGCCAGCAGCTTAGGGAGGGGTAGCTCCTACAATGAGCAGTTCTTC
-	TRBD1	TRBV5-1	TRBJ2-7	CASSSSGTARSNEQYF	TGCGCCAGCAGCAGCTCCGGGACAGCCCGGTCCAACGAGCAGTACTTC
few	TRBD2	TRBV19	TRBJ2-1	CASSISGSSYNEQFF	TGTGCCAGTAGTATTAGCGGGAGCTCCTACAATGAGCAGTTCTTC
-	TRBD1	TRBV5-1	TRBJ2-5	CASSLEEGAIGETQYF	TGCGCCAGCAGCTTGGAAGAGGGGGCCATTGGGGAGACCCAGTACTTC
-	TRBD1	TRBV25-1	TRBJ1-4	CASSNAQGADEKLFF	TGTGCCAGCAGTAACGCGCAGGGGGCTGACGAAAAACTGTTTTTT
-	-	TRBV5-1	TRBJ1-1	CASSLGQVNTEAFF	TGCGCCAGCAGCTTGGGGCAAGTTAACACTGAAGCTTTCTTT
-	-	TRBV6-5	TRBJ2-7	CASSTGQNYEQYF	TGTGCCAGCAGCACCGGACAGAACTACGAGCAGTACTTC